The 22 T cell receptor beta chains below come from one sample, sequenced in a study of cytomegalovirus exposure and HLA in healthy donors. Primers for the PCR totalled 60 Vbeta and 13 Jbeta. The repertoire was sequenced with immunoSEQ multiplex PCR; TCRdb's copy has only in-frame clones and lacks some. The sample carries roughly 120,000 clones, around three quarters recorded once. Sequenced sample: PBMCs. These receptor sequences come from a male donor in good health and CMV-seronegative.

The CDR3 is CASSGGRGLKQFF. In DNA, the CDR3 is TGCGCCAGCAGCGGAGGGAGGGGGTTAAAGCAGTTCTTC. The chain links TRBV4-3 to TRBJ2-1; D possibly corresponds to TRBD2 (7 bases). Trimming left V 5 bases short and J 11 bases short, with 16 bases between. There are 13 residues in the CDR3. Looked up from germline, CDR1 is LGHNA and CDR2 is YSLEER.

This chain uses TRBV28 with TRBJ1-2, with 8 nucleotides matching TRBD1. V was pared by 4 bases and J by 0 bases, with 7 bases of the junction left unmatched. Germline CDR1 is MDHEN and CDR2 is SYDVKM. The CDR3 has 16 residues. The CDR3 sequence: CASSYPTGAANYGYTF. The CDR3, as DNA: TGTGCCAGCAGTTACCCGACAGGGGCCGCTAACTATGGCTACACCTTC.

The chain couples TRBV6-1 to TRBJ1-1; the D is unclear. Trimming pared 5 bases from V and 2 bases from J, leaving 9 bases between. Germline CDR1 MNHNS, CDR2 SASEGT. The CDR3 is made up of 13 amino acids. The CDR3 is CASSNKKNTEAFF. The CDR3 DNA is TGTGCCAGCAGTAACAAGAAAAACACTGAAGCTTTCTTT.

The rearrangement uses TRBV2 and TRBJ2-3; D is unresolved. Trimming stripped 10 bases from V and 4 bases from J, with 12 bases between. CDR1 and CDR2 from the germline V gene are SNHLY and FYNNEI. This CDR3 is 12 amino acids long. CDR3 residues: CATSRSADTQYF. In nucleotides, the CDR3 is TGTGCCACATCACGAAGCGCAGATACGCAGTATTTT.

The V and J genes are TRBV7-9 and TRBJ1-2; possibly TRBD1 for D (6 bases). V was pared by 4 bases and J by 8 bases, with 17 bases between. The CDR3 is 14 amino acids. The V gene's germline CDR1 is SEHNR and CDR2 FQNEAQ (reference sequence). The CDR3, as DNA: TGTGCCAGCAGCTCCCCTCCCAGGGGCGGCGGCTACACCTTC. It is translated as CASSSPPRGGGYTF.

This sequence joins TRBV14 and TRBJ1-1; tentative D call: TRBD1 (6 bases). CDR3 length: 15 residues. V was clipped by 3 bases and J by 4 bases, with 15 bases between them. Germline lookup yields CDR1 SGHDN and CDR2 FVKESK. The DNA for the CDR3 is TGTGCCAGCAGCCACCGGGACACTGCGAGCACTGAAGCTTTCTTT. It codes for CASSHRDTASTEAFF.

This clone was picked up one time. The chain uses TRBV19 and TRBJ1-1; TRBD1 matches at 10 bases. The CDR3 extends over 17 amino acids. Germline V lookup: CDR1 LNHDA, CDR2 SQIVND (reference sequence). J lost 0 bases, V lost 6 bases, and 10 bases had no gene match. CDR3 sequence reads: CASRAGTGVNMNTEAFF. The CDR3 nucleotides read TGTGCCAGTAGGGCAGGGACAGGGGTAAATATGAACACTGAAGCTTTCTTT.

For this clone: The junction departs from germline at one end; a sequencing error may be responsible. CDR3 amino acids: CASSLGQLAKNSQYF. DNA of the CDR3: TGTGCCAGCAGTTTGGGACAGCTAGCCAAAAACAGTCAGTACTTC. The V and J genes are TRBV28 and TRBJ2-4, with TRBD1 matching 7 bases. The V gene's germline CDR1 is MDHEN and CDR2 SYDVKM. There are 15 residues in the CDR3.

V gene TRBV6-1 combines with J gene TRBJ2-7; TRBD1 might be the D (6 bases). V shed 5 bases and J shed 0 bases, with 14 bases lying between them. The length of the CDR3 is 15 residues. Germline V CDR1 and CDR2: MNHNS, SASEGT. The CDR3 coding sequence is TGTGCCAGCAGTATGGGACACCCGAGCTCCTACGAGCAGTACTTC. Its translation: CASSMGHPSSYEQYF.

V is TRBV6-6 and J is TRBJ1-4; tentatively, D is TRBD1 (6 bases). Deletions cut 8 bases from V and 8 bases from J, with 18 bases between. The V gene's germline CDR1 is MNHNY and CDR2 SVGAGI (reference sequence). CDR3 length: 14 residues. The CDR3 sequence: CASLLTGIGEKLFF. The DNA of the CDR3 is TGTGCCAGCTTACTTACAGGGATCGGCGAAAAACTGTTTTTT.

The chain joins TRBV19 to TRBJ2-2; D possibly corresponds to TRBD1 (5 bases). This CDR3 comprises 14 residues. The V and J ends lost 3 bases and 8 bases respectively, with 13 bases between them. CDR1 LNHDA and CDR2 SQIVND come from the germline V gene (reference sequence). The CDR3, as DNA: TGTGCCAGTAGTATCGGCAGGGTGGTTGGGGAGCTGTTTTTT. Amino acid sequence: CASSIGRVVGELFF.

This chain uses TRBV6-6 with TRBJ2-2; D is unresolved. Germline lookup yields CDR1 MNHNY and CDR2 SVGAGI (reference sequence). The CDR3 is made up of 14 amino acids. V was trimmed by 5 bases and J by 1 base, leaving 8 bases between them. CDR3 DNA: TGTGCCAGCAGTCAGGCCGAGAACACCGGGGAGCTGTTTTTT. As protein: CASSQAENTGELFF.

About this clone: One junction end does not reproduce the germline sequence, and a read error may be involved. The V call is TRBV30, the J call TRBJ2-6; a weak D match, TRBD1 (5 bases). CDR3 length: 15 amino acids. From germline, CDR1 is GTSNPN and CDR2 SVGIG (reference sequence). DNA of the CDR3: TGTGCCTGGAGTTTTACGAGCTCTGGGGCCAACGGCCTGACTTTC. Translating gives CAWSFTSSGANGLTF.

The chain links TRBV5-6 to TRBJ1-1; D is perhaps TRBD1 (5 bases). The CDR3 is made up of 14 amino acids. Trimming shortened V by 4 bases and J by 6 bases, and 16 bases separated the two germline ends. Looked up from germline, CDR1 is SGHDT and CDR2 is YYEEEE. CDR3 in amino acids: CASSLFGGIAEAFF. CDR3 in DNA: TGTGCCAGCAGCCTCTTCGGGGGTATCGCTGAAGCTTTCTTT.

The chain recombines TRBV11-2 with TRBJ2-2; perhaps TRBD1 as D (6 bases). Germline CDR1 is SGHAT and CDR2 is FQNNGV. V was shortened by 8 bases and J by 2 bases, with 21 bases between the two germline ends. This CDR3 is built from 17 residues. The CDR3 DNA sequence: TGTGCCAGCTTCCCTACAGGGATGAAGCTTAACACCGGGGAGCTGTTTTTT. Translated: CASFPTGMKLNTGELFF.

V usage is TRBV6-5 and J usage is TRBJ2-4; TRBD1 is a possible D gene (6 bases). Germline values: CDR1 MNHEY, CDR2 SVGAGI. V dropped 6 bases and J dropped 6 bases, with 9 bases sitting between them. The CDR3 runs 12 residues. CDR3 in amino acids: CASRGGGNIQYF. As DNA, the CDR3 is TGTGCCAGCAGAGGGGGTGGAAACATTCAGTACTTC.

The rearrangement uses TRBV4-1 and TRBJ2-1; 8 bases agree with TRBD1. Trimming cost V 10 bases and J 6 bases; bases outside gene matches: 8. Germline V gives CDR1 MGHRA, CDR2 YSYEKL. The CDR3 sequence is 13 residues long. The CDR3 DNA reads TGCGCCACCCAGAACACAGGGGGCAATGAGCAGTTCTTC. Its translation is CATQNTGGNEQFF.

The V call is TRBV19, the J call TRBJ2-7; maybe TRBD1 (5 bases). Germline V gives CDR1 LNHDA, CDR2 SQIVND (reference sequence). The CDR3 spans 12 residues. The V end lost 3 bases, the J end lost 8 bases, and 11 bases lay between the germline ends. CDR3 amino acids: CASSIRGNQQYF. The CDR3 nucleotides are TGTGCCAGTAGTATTAGGGGTAACCAGCAGTACTTC.

J is TRBJ2-3 and V is TRBV11-2, with a possible D match to TRBD2 (6 bases). The CDR3 contains 15 residues. In germline, CDR1 is SGHAT, CDR2 FQNNGV. V was clipped by 1 base and J by 1 base, with 9 bases between them. This CDR3 reads CASSLVLARTDTQYF. CDR3 bases: TGTGCCAGCAGCTTAGTACTAGCCCGCACAGATACGCAGTATTTT.

The chain links TRBV19 to TRBJ2-3, with 9 bases identical to TRBD2. This CDR3 has 14 residues. V dropped 6 bases and J dropped 7; count of bases not matched to a gene: 8. The V gene's germline CDR1 is LNHDA and CDR2 SQIVND (reference sequence). The CDR3 sequence is CASRESGGLNTQYF. For the CDR3, the DNA is TGTGCCAGTAGGGAAAGCGGGGGGCTGAATACGCAGTATTTT.

V and J are TRBV15 and TRBJ2-5, with 7 bases fitting TRBD1. Germline values: CDR1 LNHNV, CDR2 YYDKDF (reference sequence). CDR3 size: 16 residues. Unmatched junction bases numbered 4, after V lost 0 bases and J lost 0 bases. The CDR3 loop is CATSRDFTGDQETQYF. Written as DNA, the CDR3 is TGTGCCACCAGCAGAGACTTCACAGGGGACCAAGAGACCCAGTACTTC.

The rearrangement links TRBV7-9 to TRBJ1-6, with D hard to call. The V end lost 1 base, the J end lost 14 bases, and 18 bases lay between the germline ends. This CDR3 is 15 amino acids long. CDR1 and CDR2 from the germline V gene are SEHNR and FQNEAQ (reference sequence). The CDR3 spells CASSLGGHAEGALHF. The CDR3 coding sequence is TGTGCCAGCAGCTTAGGGGGTCATGCGGAGGGTGCCCTCCACTTT. The full variable domain, completed using reference TRBV7-9 and TRBJ1-6, is DTGVSQNPRHKITKRGQNVTFRCDPISEHNRLYWYRQTLGQGPEFLTYFQNEAQLEKSRLLSDRFSAERPKGSFSTLEIQRTEQGDSAMYLCASSLGGHAEGALHFGNGTRLTVT.